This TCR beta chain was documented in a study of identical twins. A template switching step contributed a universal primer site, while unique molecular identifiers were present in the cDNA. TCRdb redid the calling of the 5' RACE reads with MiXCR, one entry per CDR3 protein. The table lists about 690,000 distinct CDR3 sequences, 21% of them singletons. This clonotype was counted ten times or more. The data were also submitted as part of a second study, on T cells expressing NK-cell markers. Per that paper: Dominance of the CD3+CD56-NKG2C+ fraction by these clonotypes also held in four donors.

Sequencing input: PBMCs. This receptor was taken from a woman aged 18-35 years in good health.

CDR3 residues: CSGGTSITDTQYF. The CDR3 DNA sequence: TGCAGTGGAGGGACTAGTATAACAGATACGCAGTATTTT. The chain carries TRBV20-1 and TRBJ2-3; 8 bases agree with TRBD2. CDR1 and CDR2 from the germline V gene are DFQATT and SNEGSKA (reference sequence). V trimming: 7 bases; J trimming: 3 bases; junction bases outside the gene matches: 6. The CDR3 sequence is 13 residues long.